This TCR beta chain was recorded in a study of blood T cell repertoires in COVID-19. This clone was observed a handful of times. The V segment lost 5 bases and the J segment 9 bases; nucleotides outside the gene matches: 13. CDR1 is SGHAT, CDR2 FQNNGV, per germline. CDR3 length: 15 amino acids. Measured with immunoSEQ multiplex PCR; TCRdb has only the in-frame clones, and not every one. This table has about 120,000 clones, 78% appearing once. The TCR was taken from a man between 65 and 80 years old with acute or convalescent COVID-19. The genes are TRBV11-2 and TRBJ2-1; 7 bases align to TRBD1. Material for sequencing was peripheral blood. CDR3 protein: CASSPFLGTDGEQFF. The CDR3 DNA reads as TGTGCCAGCAGCCCTTTTCTGGGGACAGATGGTGAGCAGTTCTTC. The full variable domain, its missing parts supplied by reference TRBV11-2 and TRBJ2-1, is EAGVAQSPRYKIIEKRQSVAFWCNPISGHATLYWYQQILGQGPKLLIQFQNNGVVDDSQLPKDRFSAERLKGVDSTLKIQPAKLEDSAVYLCASSPFLGTDGEQFFGPGTRLTVL.